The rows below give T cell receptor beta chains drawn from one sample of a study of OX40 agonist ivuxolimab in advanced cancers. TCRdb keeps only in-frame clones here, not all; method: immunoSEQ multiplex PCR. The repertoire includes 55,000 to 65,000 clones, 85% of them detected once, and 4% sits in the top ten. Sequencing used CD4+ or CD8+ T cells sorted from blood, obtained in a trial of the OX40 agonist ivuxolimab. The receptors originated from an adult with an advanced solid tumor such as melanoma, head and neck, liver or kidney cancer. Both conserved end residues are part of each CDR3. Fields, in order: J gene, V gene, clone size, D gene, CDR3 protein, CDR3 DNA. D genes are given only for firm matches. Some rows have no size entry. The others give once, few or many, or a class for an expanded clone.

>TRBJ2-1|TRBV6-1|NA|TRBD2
CASSEDRLAGVGEQFF
TGTGCCAGCAGTGAAGACCGGCTAGCGGGGGTTGGTGAGCAGTTCTTC
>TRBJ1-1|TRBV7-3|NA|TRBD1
CASSLVQGGGEAFF
TGTGCCAGCAGCCTGGTACAGGGGGGTGGTGAAGCTTTCTTT
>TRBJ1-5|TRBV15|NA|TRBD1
CATSRDPSGGSSNQPQHF
TGTGCCACCAGCAGAGACCCTTCAGGGGGCTCTAGCAATCAGCCCCAGCATTTT
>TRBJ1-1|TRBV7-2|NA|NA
CASSLAWQGGTEAFF
TGTGCCAGCAGCTTAGCTTGGCAGGGTGGGACTGAAGCTTTCTTT
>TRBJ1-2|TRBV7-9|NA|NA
CASSLTDIPYGYTF
TGTGCCAGCAGCTTAACAGACATCCCTTATGGCTACACCTTC
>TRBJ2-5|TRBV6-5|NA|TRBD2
CASSWTSGGTQYF
TGTGCCAGCAGTTGGACTAGCGGGGGGACCCAGTACTTC
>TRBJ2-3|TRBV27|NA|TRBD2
CASSPTSGNTDTQYF
TGTGCCAGCAGTCCGACTAGCGGGAACACAGATACGCAGTATTTT
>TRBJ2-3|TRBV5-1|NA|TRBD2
CASSSERDYPTDTQYF
TGCGCCAGCAGCTCCGAACGGGACTACCCCACAGATACGCAGTATTTT
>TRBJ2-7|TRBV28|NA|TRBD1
CASTNPGQSYEQYF
TGTGCCAGCACCAATCCGGGACAGTCCTACGAGCAGTACTTC
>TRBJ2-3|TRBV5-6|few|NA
CASSLEGAGSGTDTQYF
TGTGCCAGCAGCTTGGAAGGGGCGGGTTCAGGCACAGATACGCAGTATTTT
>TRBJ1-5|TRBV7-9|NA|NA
CASSRQGNQPQHF
TGTGCCAGCAGCCGACAGGGCAATCAGCCCCAGCATTTT
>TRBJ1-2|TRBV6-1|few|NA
CASSELGGGYTF
TGTGCCAGCAGTGAATTGGGAGGTGGCTACACCTTC
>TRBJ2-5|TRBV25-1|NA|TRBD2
CASSRTSGQETQYF
TGTGCCAGCAGCCGAACTAGCGGCCAAGAGACCCAGTACTTC
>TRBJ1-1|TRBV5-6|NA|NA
CASGAGAARVAFF
TGTGCCAGCGGGGCAGGGGCGGCCCGGGTAGCTTTCTTT
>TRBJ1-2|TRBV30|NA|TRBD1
CAWSVIAGGYGYTF
TGTGCCTGGAGTGTTATCGCAGGGGGCTATGGCTACACCTTC
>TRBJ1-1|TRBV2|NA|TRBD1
CASSPDRRNTEAFF
TGTGCCAGCAGCCCGGACAGGCGAAACACTGAAGCTTTCTTT
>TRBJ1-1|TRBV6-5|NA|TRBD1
CASSYSGQVNTEAFF
TGTGCCAGCAGTTACTCGGGACAGGTGAACACTGAAGCTTTCTTT
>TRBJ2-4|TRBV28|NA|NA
CASCRDVTKNIQYF
TGTGCCAGCTGCCGGGACGTCACTAAAAACATTCAGTACTTC
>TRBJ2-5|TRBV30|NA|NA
CAWDGQGRKTQYF
TGTGCCTGGGATGGGCAGGGTCGGAAGACCCAGTACTTC
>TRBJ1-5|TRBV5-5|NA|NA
CASSLNIGNQPQHF
TGTGCCAGCAGCTTGAACATAGGGAATCAGCCCCAGCATTTT
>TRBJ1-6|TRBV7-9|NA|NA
CASSLVAGGSPLHF
TGTGCCAGCAGCTTAGTGGCGGGAGGGTCACCCCTCCACTTT
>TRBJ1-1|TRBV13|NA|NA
CASSHSSRANTEAFF
TGTGCCAGCAGCCACTCCTCCAGGGCGAACACTGAAGCTTTCTTT
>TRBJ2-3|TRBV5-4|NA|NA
CASSPPGDLYDTQYF
TGTGCCAGCAGCCCACCAGGAGACTTGTACGATACGCAGTATTTT
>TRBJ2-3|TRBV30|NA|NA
CAWSVRGLGDTQYF
TGTGCCTGGAGTGTACGGGGCCTTGGGGATACGCAGTATTTT
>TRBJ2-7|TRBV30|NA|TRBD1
CAWSAGQAYEQYF
TGTGCCTGGAGTGCAGGACAGGCCTACGAGCAGTACTTC
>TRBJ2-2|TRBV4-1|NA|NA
CASTLEGTGELFF
TGCGCCAGCACCCTAGAAGGCACCGGGGAGCTGTTTTTT
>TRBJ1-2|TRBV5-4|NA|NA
CASSLVGSHGYTF
TGTGCCAGCAGCTTGGTCGGCAGCCATGGCTACACCTTC
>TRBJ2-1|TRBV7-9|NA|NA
CASSFSVYNEQFF
TGTGCCAGCAGCTTTTCCGTCTACAATGAGCAGTTCTTC
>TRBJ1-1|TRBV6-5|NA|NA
CASREAGANTEAFF
TGTGCCAGCAGGGAGGCAGGGGCTAACACTGAAGCTTTCTTT
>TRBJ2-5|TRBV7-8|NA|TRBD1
CASSLNRQGSQETQYF
TGTGCCAGCAGCTTAAACAGACAGGGCAGCCAAGAGACCCAGTACTTC
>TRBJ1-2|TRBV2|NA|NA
CASSGGAVNYGYTF
TGTGCCAGCAGTGGGGGGGCCGTTAACTATGGCTACACCTTC
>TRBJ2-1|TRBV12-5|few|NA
CASGLEIGGSYNEQFF
TGTGCTAGTGGTTTGGAAATAGGGGGGTCCTACAATGAGCAGTTCTTC
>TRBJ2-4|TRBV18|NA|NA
CASSPTPGTTLAKNIQYF
TGTGCCAGCTCACCCACGCCCGGGACCACGCTAGCCAAAAACATTCAGTACTTC
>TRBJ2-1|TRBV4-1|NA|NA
CASSQTGYNEQFF
TGCGCCAGCAGCCAAACAGGTTACAATGAGCAGTTCTTC
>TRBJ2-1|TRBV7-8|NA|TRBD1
CASSLSGTGRNEQFF
TGTGCCAGCAGCTTATCAGGGACAGGGCGGAATGAGCAGTTCTTC
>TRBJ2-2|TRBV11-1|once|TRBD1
CASSVTGDRGLGELFF
TGTGCCAGCAGCGTCACCGGGGACAGGGGGCTCGGGGAGCTGTTTTTT
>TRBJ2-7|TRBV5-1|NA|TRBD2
CASSLEPGGSYEQYF
TGCGCCAGCAGCTTGGAACCGGGAGGGTCCTACGAGCAGTACTTC
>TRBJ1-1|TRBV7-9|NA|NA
CASSLAGARTEAFF
TGTGCCAGCAGCTTAGCTGGGGCGCGGACTGAAGCTTTCTTT
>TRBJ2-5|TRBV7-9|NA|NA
CASSLGGDQQETQYF
TGTGCCAGCAGCTTAGGAGGAGACCAACAAGAGACCCAGTACTTC
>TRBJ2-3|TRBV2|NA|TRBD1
CATKAGGGTDTQYF
TGTGCCACTAAAGCAGGGGGCGGCACAGATACGCAGTATTTT
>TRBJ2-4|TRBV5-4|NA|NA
CASSLGDTGNIQYF
TGTGCCAGCAGCTTGGGGGACACCGGGAACATTCAGTACTTC
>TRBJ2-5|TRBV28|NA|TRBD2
CASSFRAGGQETQYF
TGTGCCAGCAGTTTTAGGGCGGGGGGGCAAGAGACCCAGTACTTC
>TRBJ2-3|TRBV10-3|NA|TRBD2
CAISEREVSTDTQYF
TGTGCCATCAGTGAGCGGGAGGTGAGCACAGATACGCAGTATTTT
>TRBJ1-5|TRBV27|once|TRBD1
CASSPGGSGNQPQHF
TGTGCCAGCAGTCCAGGGGGCTCGGGCAATCAGCCCCAGCATTTT
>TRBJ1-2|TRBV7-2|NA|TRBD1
CASSSGQGGGYTF
TGTGCCAGCAGCTCGGGACAGGGGGGAGGCTACACCTTC
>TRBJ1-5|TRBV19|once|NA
CASSLVGGPQPQHF
TGTGCCAGTAGCTTAGTCGGGGGGCCCCAGCCCCAGCATTTT
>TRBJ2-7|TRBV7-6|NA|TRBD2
CASSRLGGGSYEQYF
TGTGCCAGCAGCCGCCTGGGGGGGGGATCCTACGAGCAGTACTTC
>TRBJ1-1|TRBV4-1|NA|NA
CASSQEVSRFTEAFF
TGCGCCAGCAGCCAAGAGGTCAGCCGATTCACGGAAGCTTTCTTT
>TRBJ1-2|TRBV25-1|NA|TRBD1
CASSPGQGDYYGYTF
TGTGCCAGCAGTCCGGGACAGGGAGATTACTATGGCTACACCTTC
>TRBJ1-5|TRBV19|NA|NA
CASRVMDSGYSNQPQHF
TGTGCCAGTAGGGTTATGGACAGCGGCTATAGCAATCAGCCCCAGCATTTT
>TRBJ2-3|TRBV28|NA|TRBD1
CASSSPGQGLTDTQYF
TGTGCCAGCAGTTCCCCGGGACAGGGTTTGACAGATACGCAGTATTTT
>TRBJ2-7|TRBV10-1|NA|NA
CASKTQLRRASQDEQYF
TGCGCCAGCAAAACACAACTTCGACGGGCTTCTCAAGACGAGCAGTACTTC
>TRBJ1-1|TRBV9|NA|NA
CASSVGPRGNTEAFF
TGTGCCAGCAGCGTTGGCCCTAGGGGGAACACTGAAGCTTTCTTT
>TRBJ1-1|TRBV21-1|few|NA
CASSIGYTEAFF
TGTGCCAGCAGCATCGGATACACTGAAGCTTTCTTT
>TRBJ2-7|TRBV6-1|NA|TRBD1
CASSVGTALEQYF
TGTGCCAGCAGTGTTGGGACAGCCTTGGAGCAGTACTTC